Given below is one T cell receptor (beta chain) in context. The record originates from a study of blood T cell repertoires in COVID-19. Study-wide context: PBMCs, B-cell-depleted T cells, or T cells provided the cDNA or gDNA that made up the material.

Using immunoSEQ multiplex PCR, the repertoire was profiled, and TCRdb retains in-frame clones only, with some absent. Of over 250,000 clones detected, around 86% appear once; the ten largest clones hold approximately 2%. This CDR3 contains 16 residues. After removal of 3 bases from V and 0 bases from J, the junction contained 3 bases not matched to a gene. Germline V gives CDR1 LNHDA, CDR2 SQIVND (reference sequence). The sequence was obtained from a man aged 50 to 60 with acute or convalescent COVID-19. The chain employs TRBV19 and TRBJ2-2; 8 bases match TRBD1. The specimen was peripheral blood. CDR3 residues: CASSIRTGTNTGELFF. CDR3 bases: TGTGCCAGTAGTATTCGGACAGGGACGAACACCGGGGAGCTGTTTTTT. Full variable domain (rest looked up from reference TRBV19 and TRBJ2-2): DGGITQSPKYLFRKEGQNVTLSCEQNLNHDAMYWYRQDPGQGLRLIYYSQIVNDFQKGDIAEGYSVSREKKESFPLTVTSAQKNPTAFYLCASSIRTGTNTGELFFGEGSRLTVL.